This T cell receptor (beta chain) was sequenced during a study of blood T cell repertoires in COVID-19. Study-level background: Samples of COVID-19 (acute and convalescent) were obtained from the United States, Italy and Spain. PBMCs, B-cell-depleted T cells, or T cells were the source of the cDNA or gDNA that made up the material.

In the source study's methods: Estimation of nucleated cell counts was performed using reference gene primer amplification. Profiled with immunoSEQ multiplex PCR; TCRdb holds only in-frame clones, not every one. The DNA gave D and trimming, while V, J and clone size come from that table. There are 280,000 or so clones in the sample; more than 75% occur only once, and roughly 2.1% lies in the top ten. Germline lookup yields CDR1 SGHRS and CDR2 YFSETQ. Trimming took 0 bases from V and 5 from J, leaving 11 bases between them. The CDR3 covers 14 residues. The material sequenced was peripheral blood. The rearrangement links TRBV5-1 to TRBJ2-5; D possibly corresponds to TRBD2 (5 bases). The clonotype was recovered from a young woman who had recovered from COVID-19. CDR3 nucleotides: TGCGCCAGCAGCTTGGATACGGGGTCGGAGACCCAGTACTTC. Protein product: CASSLDTGSETQYF.